Each of the 8 T cell receptor beta chains below was sequenced from the same sample in a study of CD8 T cells in ankylosing spondylitis. MiXCR, run by TCRdb on the 5' RACE reads, gives a single entry per CDR3 protein. The sample yields about 36,000 distinct CDR3 sequences, about 6% seen once. The sample taken for sequencing was blood, either unsorted or a sorted T cell fraction (not recorded which). All receptors come from a male donor with ankylosing spondylitis or in good health (not recorded which).

This clonotype has at least ten counts. The chain couples TRBV11-1 to TRBJ2-1, with 11 positions matching TRBD2. The CDR3 extends over 14 amino acids. Germline values: CDR1 SGHAT, CDR2 FQDESV (reference sequence). V shed 2 bases, J shed 8 bases, and the junction held 2 bases outside the gene matches. CDR3 bases: TGTGCCAGCAGCTTAACTAGCGGGAGCTATGAGCAGTTCTTC. Encoded protein: CASSLTSGSYEQFF.

This clonotype has a count of ten or more. This chain uses TRBV28 with TRBJ2-3, with D uncertain. Germline CDR1 and CDR2: MDHEN and SYDVKM. This CDR3 region has 13 residues. The ends were cut back, 4 bases at V and 3 bases at J, with 8 bases in the middle. Here the CDR3 reads CASSSHETDTQYF. In DNA, the CDR3 is TGTGCCAGCAGTTCCCACGAGACAGATACGCAGTATTTT.

The sample holds many counts of this clonotype. The V and J genes are TRBV7-8 and TRBJ2-1; D is perhaps TRBD2 (5 bases). Germline CDR1 reads SGHVS; CDR2 reads FQNEAQ. Trimming cost V 3 bases and J 7 bases, with 10 bases left between them. The CDR3 has 13 amino acids. This CDR3 is CASSLVLGNEQFF. In DNA, the CDR3 is TGTGCCAGCAGCTTGGTACTAGGGAATGAGCAGTTCTTC.

This clonotype was counted at least ten times. The V call is TRBV5-6, the J call TRBJ2-1; 8 bases match TRBD2. V was pared by 2 bases and J by 9 bases, with 7 bases of the junction left unmatched. This CDR3 is 14 amino acids long. The germline CDR1 and CDR2 sequences are SGHDT and YYEEEE. CDR3 loop: CASSFYGGATEQFF. CDR3 sequence (DNA): TGTGCCAGCAGCTTCTACGGGGGGGCTACTGAGCAGTTCTTC.

This clonotype was counted a few times. The chain couples TRBV5-1 to TRBJ2-5; 9 bases fit TRBD2. The V and J ends lost 2 bases and 4 bases, in that order; junction bases with no gene match: 6. This CDR3 has 15 residues. Germline V gives CDR1 SGHRS, CDR2 YFSETQ. The CDR3 protein is CASSFAAGGLETQYF. CDR3 in DNA: TGCGCCAGCAGCTTTGCAGCGGGGGGACTAGAGACCCAGTACTTC.

The gene calls are TRBV20-1 and TRBJ2-3; D possibly corresponds to TRBD1 (6 bases). CDR1 is DFQATT, CDR2 SNEGSKA, per germline (reference sequence). This CDR3 is built from 18 residues. The CDR3 sequence is CRAPSPGRDTLFTDTQYF. The CDR3 region has the DNA TGCAGGGCCCCGTCCCCGGGCAGGGACACCCTATTCACAGATACGCAGTATTTT.

This clonotype was seen ten or more times. The chain uses TRBV12-3 or TRBV12-4 and TRBJ2-2; D is ambiguous. Trimming took off 2 bases at V and 7 bases at J, with 5 bases between the two ends. The CDR3 extends over 12 amino acids. The CDR3 spells CASSLRFGELFF. The CDR3 DNA is TGTGCCAGCAGTTTAAGGTTCGGGGAGCTGTTTTTT.

This clonotype was found many times. The chain is built from TRBV5-1 and TRBJ2-2; tentatively, D is TRBD1 (5 bases). The CDR3 loop spans 14 amino acids. The germline V gene encodes CDR1 SGHRS and CDR2 YFSETQ. Trimming left V 6 bases short and J 6 bases short, with 15 bases between. The CDR3 DNA follows: TGCGCCAGCATGATCCAGGGTTTCGCCGGGGAGCTGTTTTTT. Translating gives CASMIQGFAGELFF.